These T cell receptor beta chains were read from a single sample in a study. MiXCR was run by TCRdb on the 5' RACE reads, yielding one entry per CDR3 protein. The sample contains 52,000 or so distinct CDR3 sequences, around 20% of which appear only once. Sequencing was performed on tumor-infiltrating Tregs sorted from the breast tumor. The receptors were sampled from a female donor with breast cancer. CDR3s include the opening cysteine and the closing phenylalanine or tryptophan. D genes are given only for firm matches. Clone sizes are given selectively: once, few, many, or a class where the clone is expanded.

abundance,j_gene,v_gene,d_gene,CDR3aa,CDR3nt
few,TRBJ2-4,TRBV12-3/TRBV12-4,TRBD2,CASSLKAQWREVSKNIQYF,TGTGCCAGCAGTTTAAAGGCCCAGTGGCGGGAGGTGTCCAAAAACATTCAGTACTTC
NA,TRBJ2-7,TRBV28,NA,CASSPRTNEQYF,TGTGCCAGCAGTCCCAGGACTAACGAGCAGTACTTC
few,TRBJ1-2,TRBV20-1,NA,CSARAPNPHGYTF,TGCAGTGCTAGGGCGCCAAACCCCCATGGCTACACCTTC
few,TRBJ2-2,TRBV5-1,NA,CASSPDGISNTGELFF,TGCGCCAGCAGCCCGGACGGGATATCGAACACCGGGGAGCTGTTTTTT
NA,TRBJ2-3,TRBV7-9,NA,CASSLGGAHPTDTQYF,TGTGCCAGCAGCTTGGGTGGGGCACACCCCACAGATACGCAGTATTTT
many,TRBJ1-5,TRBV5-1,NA,CASSPLGQNQPQHF,TGCGCCAGCAGCCCGCTCGGACAGAATCAGCCCCAGCATTTT
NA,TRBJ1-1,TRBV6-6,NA,CASSYRSDEAFF,TGTGCCAGCAGTTACCGGTCCGACGAAGCTTTCTTT
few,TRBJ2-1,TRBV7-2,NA,CASSLTSGISYNEQFF,TGTGCCAGCAGCTTAACCTCCGGGATCTCCTACAATGAGCAGTTCTTC
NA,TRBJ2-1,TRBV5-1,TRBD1,CASSWGQSYNEQFF,TGCGCCAGCAGCTGGGGACAGTCCTACAATGAGCAGTTCTTC
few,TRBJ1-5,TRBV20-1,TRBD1,CSARGRGTGGRGQHF,TGCAGTGCTAGAGGGCGAGGGACAGGGGGCAGGGGGCAGCATTTT
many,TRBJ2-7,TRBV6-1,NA,CASSPAPTGNEQYF,TGTGCCAGCAGTCCTGCCCCAACCGGGAACGAGCAGTACTTC
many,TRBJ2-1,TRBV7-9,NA,CASSPFPPGPLDEQFF,TGTGCCAGCAGTCCCTTCCCCCCGGGACCCCTAGATGAGCAGTTCTTC
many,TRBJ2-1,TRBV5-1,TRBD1,CASSPAIQGADEQFF,TGCGCCAGCAGCCCGGCTATACAGGGGGCTGATGAGCAGTTCTTC
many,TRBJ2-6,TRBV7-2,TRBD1,CASSLTGISGANVLTF,TGTGCCAGCAGCTTGACAGGGATTTCTGGGGCCAACGTCCTGACTTTC